Presented here are 8 T cell receptor beta chains from one specimen sequenced in a study of blood T cell repertoires in COVID-19. TCRdb keeps only in-frame clones here, not all; method: immunoSEQ multiplex PCR. The table includes about 280,000 clones, around nine tenths detected once. Sequencing was carried out using PBMCs or T cells enriched from blood (not recorded which). The receptors shown here come from a woman aged 60-70 years in a cohort exposed to, infected with or recovered from COVID-19 (not recorded which).

Written as DNA, the CDR3 is TGTGCCAGCAGCGTTGGGACTCTTGGGAAACAGTACTTC. This gives the protein CASSVGTLGKQYF. V and J are TRBV9 and TRBJ2-7; possible D gene TRBD2, 6 bases. Per germline, CDR1 SGDLS and CDR2 YYNGEE. This CDR3 is built from 13 residues. Trimming pared 2 bases from V and 10 bases from J, leaving 16 bases between.

J is TRBJ1-4 and V is TRBV5-1; D is perhaps TRBD1 (6 bases). From germline, CDR1 is SGHRS and CDR2 YFSETQ. The CDR3 extends over 15 amino acids. Trimming removed 5 bases at V and 0 bases at J, with 11 bases between. The CDR3: CASRDRPATNEKLFF. For the CDR3, the DNA is TGCGCCAGCAGAGACAGGCCTGCAACTAATGAAAAACTGTTTTTT.

The chain recombines TRBV24-1 with TRBJ2-1; 10 bases map to TRBD2. In germline, CDR1 is KGHDR, CDR2 SFDVKD. The CDR3 has 15 amino acids. J was trimmed by 5 bases and V by 5 bases; bases with no gene match: 5. The CDR3 here is CATSVPSGSNNEQFF. CDR3 sequence (DNA): TGTGCCACCAGTGTCCCTAGCGGGAGCAACAATGAGCAGTTCTTC.

This clone showed up just once. CDR3 DNA sequence: TGTGCCACCAGCAGGCAGACAGGGGGTGAAAAACTGTTTTTT. Its translation: CATSRQTGGEKLFF. The J gene is TRBJ1-4, the V gene TRBV15, with TRBD1 matching 9 bases. CDR1 is LNHNV and CDR2 is YYDKDF in the germline V gene (reference sequence). The CDR3 has 14 residues. J lost 7 bases, V lost 3 bases, and 3 bases had no gene match.

The DNA for the CDR3 is TGTGCCAGCAGCTTGGCCCGTGGGAGAGGTTCCTACAATGAGCAGTTCTTC. It translates to CASSLARGRGSYNEQFF. This chain connects TRBV5-4 to TRBJ2-1; TRBD2 is a possible D gene (5 bases). The CDR3 is 17 residues long. Germline V gives CDR1 SGHNT, CDR2 YYREEE (reference sequence). Trimming shortened V by 0 bases and J by 1 base, and 14 bases separated the two germline ends.

The chain carries TRBV28 and TRBJ2-1; D may be TRBD1 (5 bases). V was clipped by 6 bases and J by 9 bases, with 12 bases between them. CDR1 is MDHEN and CDR2 is SYDVKM in the germline V gene. CDR3 length: 12 residues. CDR3 bases: TGTGCCAGCAGGGCATACCAGGGTGAGCAGTTCTTC. It codes for CASRAYQGEQFF.

The chain joins TRBV28 to TRBJ1-1; D gene unclear. With 6 bases removed from V and 5 bases from J, the gap between germline ends came to 13 bases. Germline assignment: CDR1 MDHEN and CDR2 SYDVKM. This CDR3 comprises 13 residues. CDR3 sequence (DNA): TGTGCCAGCAGCCCGGGAGGCGGGACTGAAGCTTTCTTT. Translating it yields CASSPGGGTEAFF.

The rearrangement uses TRBV15 and TRBJ2-2, with 11 bases identical to TRBD2. The V and J ends lost 0 bases and 5 bases, in that order; junction bases with no gene match: 11. Germline V CDR1 and CDR2: LNHNV, YYDKDF (reference sequence). The CDR3 is made up of 19 amino acids. CDR3 bases: TGTGCCACCAGCAGAGATGTACTAGCGGGAGCCCCGTGGACCGGGGAGCTGTTTTTT. Protein product: CATSRDVLAGAPWTGELFF.